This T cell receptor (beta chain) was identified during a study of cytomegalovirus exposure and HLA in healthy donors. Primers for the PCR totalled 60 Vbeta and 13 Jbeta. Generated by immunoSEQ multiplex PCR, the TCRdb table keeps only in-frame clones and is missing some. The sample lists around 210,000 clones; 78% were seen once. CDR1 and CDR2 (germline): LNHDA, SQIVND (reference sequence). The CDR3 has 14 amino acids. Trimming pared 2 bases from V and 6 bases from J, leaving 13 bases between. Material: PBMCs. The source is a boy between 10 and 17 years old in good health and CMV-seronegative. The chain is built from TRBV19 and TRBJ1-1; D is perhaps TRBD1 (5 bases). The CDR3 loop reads CASSIQGGKAEAFF. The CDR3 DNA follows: TGTGCCAGTAGTATACAGGGCGGGAAGGCTGAAGCTTTCTTT. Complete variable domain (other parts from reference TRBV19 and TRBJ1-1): DGGITQSPKYLFRKEGQNVTLSCEQNLNHDAMYWYRQDPGQGLRLIYYSQIVNDFQKGDIAEGYSVSREKKESFPLTVTSAQKNPTAFYLCASSIQGGKAEAFFGQGTRLTVV.